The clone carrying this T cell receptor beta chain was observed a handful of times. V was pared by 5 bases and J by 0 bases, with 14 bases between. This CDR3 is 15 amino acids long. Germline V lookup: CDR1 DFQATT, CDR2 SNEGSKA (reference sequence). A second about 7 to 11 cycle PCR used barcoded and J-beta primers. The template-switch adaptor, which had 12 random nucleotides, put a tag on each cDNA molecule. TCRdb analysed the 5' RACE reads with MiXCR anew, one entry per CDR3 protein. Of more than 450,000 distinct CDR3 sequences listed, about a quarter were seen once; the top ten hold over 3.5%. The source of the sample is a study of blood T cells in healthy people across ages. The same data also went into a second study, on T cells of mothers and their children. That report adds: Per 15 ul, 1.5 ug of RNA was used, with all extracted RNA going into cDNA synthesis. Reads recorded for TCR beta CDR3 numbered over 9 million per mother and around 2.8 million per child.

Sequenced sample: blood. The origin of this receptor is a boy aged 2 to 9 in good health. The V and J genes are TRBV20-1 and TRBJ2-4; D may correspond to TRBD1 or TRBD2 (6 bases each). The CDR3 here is CSARLGGGAKNIQYF. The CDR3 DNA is TGCAGTGCTCGCCTTGGAGGGGGAGCCAAAAACATTCAGTACTTC.